One sample yielded the 25 T cell receptor beta chains listed below, sequenced in a study of T cells in Graves' hyperthyroidism and ophthalmopathy. RNA transcripts yielded amplified TCR beta CDR3 regions. Initially, a first-round RT-PCR of the TCR CDR3 employed the HTBI primer set. TCRdb processed the multiplex PCR reads anew with MiXCR; each CDR3 protein has one entry. This sample has roughly 400,000 distinct CDR3 sequences; about an eighth occur once, and the top ten carry 25% to 30%. The specimen sequenced was blood. These TCRs come from a man in his forties or fifties with Graves' ophthalmopathy.

The chain recombines TRBV11-2 with TRBJ2-2; the match to TRBD2 covers 12 bases. This CDR3 contains 16 residues. From germline, CDR1 is SGHAT and CDR2 FQNNGV. V lost 1 base, J lost 6 bases, and 3 bases stayed unmatched. CDR3 bases: TGTGCCAGCAGCTTAGTACTAGCGGGAGGTGCCGGGGAGCTGTTTTTT. As protein: CASSLVLAGGAGELFF.

This clonotype was observed at least ten times. The V call is TRBV7-9, the J call TRBJ1-2, with D tentatively TRBD1 (6 bases). There are 13 residues in the CDR3. Germline CDR1 reads SEHNR; CDR2 reads FQNEAQ (reference sequence). V lost 6 bases to trimming and J lost 6 bases, with 14 bases between them. The CDR3 spells CASSLPQGNGYTF. CDR3 DNA: TGTGCCAGCAGTCTACCTCAGGGGAATGGCTACACCTTC.

In this sample, this clonotype turned up many times. At one end, the junction sequence differs from germline, possibly due to a read error. V and J are TRBV5-6 and TRBJ2-1; D uncertain. This CDR3 is built from 14 residues. The germline CDR1 and CDR2 sequences are SGHDT and YYEEEE. As DNA, the CDR3 is TGTGCCAGCAGATGGCTCATCTCCGACAATGAGCAGTTCTTC. Residues: CASRWLISDNEQFF.

This clonotype was counted many times. V gene TRBV5-1 combines with J gene TRBJ2-5; D remains ambiguous. The V end lost 2 bases, the J end lost 2 bases, and 10 bases lay between the germline ends. The V gene's germline CDR1 is SGHRS and CDR2 YFSETQ. This CDR3 has 14 residues. CDR3 amino acids: CASSFGAVQETQYF. CDR3 nucleotides: TGCGCCAGCAGCTTTGGTGCGGTTCAAGAGACCCAGTACTTC.

The sample holds many counts of this clonotype. J is TRBJ2-7 and V is TRBV12-3 or TRBV12-4; 7 bases are shared with TRBD2. Germline trimming cut 6 bases from V and 5 bases from J; bases unmatched to any gene: 16. The CDR3 has 16 residues. In DNA, the CDR3 is TGTGCCAGCAGCCCTTACACAGCGGGATGGGACCACGAGCAGTACTTC. Translated, it gives CASSPYTAGWDHEQYF.

This sequence joins TRBV10-3 and TRBJ2-3, with 7 nucleotides matching TRBD1. The CDR3 sequence is 13 residues long. From germline, CDR1 is ENHRY and CDR2 SYGVKD. Unmatched junction bases numbered 1, after V lost 3 bases and J lost 4 bases. CDR3 region: CAISEQGSDTQYF. The CDR3 DNA reads as TGTGCCATCAGTGAACAGGGGTCAGATACGCAGTATTTT.

This clonotype was found many times. V and J are TRBV20-1 and TRBJ2-1; 8 bases match TRBD2. The CDR3 has 14 amino acids. From germline, CDR1 is DFQATT and CDR2 SNEGSKA (reference sequence). V was pared by 1 base and J by 8 bases, with 7 bases of the junction left unmatched. The CDR3 DNA follows: TGCAGTGCTAGAGGTGGTAGCGGGAATCATGAGCAGTTCTTC. Protein sequence: CSARGGSGNHEQFF.

This clonotype came up many times. The chain joins TRBV19 to TRBJ1-2; TRBD1 might be the D (5 bases). The ends were cut back, 5 bases at V and 4 bases at J, with 20 bases in the middle. From germline, CDR1 is LNHDA and CDR2 SQIVND (reference sequence). The CDR3 totals 16 residues. Here the CDR3 DNA reads TGTGCCAGTAGTCCGATCGGAACCAGGGAATTCTATGGCTACACCTTC. Amino acids: CASSPIGTREFYGYTF.

V and J are TRBV29-1 and TRBJ2-2; 14 bases align to TRBD2. The CDR3 spans 18 residues. The V gene's germline CDR1 is SQVTM and CDR2 ANQGSEA. V trimming: 7 bases; J trimming: 6 bases; junction bases outside the gene matches: 16. The CDR3 here is CSAGPTSGRAELSGELFF. The CDR3 bases are TGCAGCGCCGGACCGACTAGCGGGAGGGCCGAGTTATCCGGGGAGCTGTTTTTT.

This clonotype was seen ten or more times. This chain joins TRBV11-2 and TRBJ2-7, with a tentative D call TRBD1 (5 bases). Germline V gene lookup returns CDR1 SGHAT and CDR2 FQNNGV. Trimming took off 6 bases at V and 3 bases at J, with 18 bases between the two ends. The CDR3 totals 15 residues. CDR3 amino acids: CASRSLSGALYEQYF. In DNA form, the CDR3 reads TGTGCCAGCAGGTCTTTATCTGGGGCCCTCTACGAGCAGTACTTC.

This clonotype was counted at least ten times. The CDR3 protein is CASSQGSGYEQYF. The CDR3 DNA is TGCGCCAGCAGCCAAGGGTCGGGCTACGAGCAGTACTTC. J is TRBJ2-7 and V is TRBV4-1; D unresolved. Germline V lookup: CDR1 MGHRA, CDR2 YSYEKL. CDR3 size: 13 residues. V lost 1 base, J lost 3 bases, and 7 bases lay in between.

This clonotype was detected ten times or more. The V and J genes are TRBV6-5 and TRBJ2-5, with D tentatively TRBD1 (5 bases). This CDR3 region has 14 residues. Germline V gene sequence: CDR1 MNHEY, CDR2 SVGAGI. V was clipped by 2 bases and J by 3 bases, with 10 bases between them. The CDR3 DNA sequence: TGTGCCAGCAGTTACAGGGGCGGAAAAGAGACCCAGTACTTC. Translation gives CASSYRGGKETQYF.

The chain carries TRBV5-4 and TRBJ2-3, with D perhaps being TRBD1 or TRBD2 (5 bases each). The CDR3 contains 13 residues. The ends were cut back, 3 bases at V and 6 bases at J, with 11 bases in the middle. Per germline, CDR1 SGHNT and CDR2 YYREEE (reference sequence). The CDR3 DNA reads TGTGCCAGCAGCTCCGGGACCGCGGATACGCAGTATTTT. Protein: CASSSGTADTQYF.

The J gene is TRBJ2-5, the V gene TRBV24-1; D could derive from TRBD1 or TRBD2 (5 bases each). Trimming took off 3 bases at V and 4 bases at J, with 17 bases between the two ends. The CDR3 has 16 residues. The germline V gene has CDR1 KGHDR and CDR2 SFDVKD. CDR3 in amino acids: CATSDTGRGGGETQYF. CDR3 coding DNA: TGTGCCACCAGTGATACCGGCCGGGGTGGGGGAGAGACCCAGTACTTC.

This clonotype was detected many times. The chain is built from TRBV2 and TRBJ1-6; 7 nucleotides match TRBD1. V shed 5 bases, J shed 7 bases, and the junction held 5 bases outside the gene matches. Per the germline V gene, CDR1 is SNHLY and CDR2 is FYNNEI. CDR3 length: 14 amino acids. The CDR3 region is CASSLRDRNSPLHF. CDR3 nucleotide sequence: TGTGCCAGCAGTCTCCGGGACAGAAATTCACCCCTCCACTTT.

This clonotype was detected only a few times. The chain has TRBV29-1 and TRBJ1-2; 9 bases fit TRBD1. From germline, CDR1 is SQVTM and CDR2 ANQGSEA. V was clipped by 7 bases and J by 12 bases; unmatched bases: 9. The CDR3 has 11 amino acids. The CDR3 DNA sequence: TGCAGCGCCGCCGCGGACAGGGGAGACACCTTC. Protein: CSAAADRGDTF.

This clonotype appeared a single time. This chain joins TRBV20-1 and TRBJ2-1; 9 bases align to TRBD2. The germline V gene encodes CDR1 DFQATT and CDR2 SNEGSKA (reference sequence). V dropped 5 bases and J dropped 5; count of bases not matched to a gene: 7. The CDR3 length is 14 residues. The CDR3 DNA is TGCAGTGCTTGGAGACTAGCGGTCCACAATGAGCAGTTCTTC. It yields the protein CSAWRLAVHNEQFF.

This clonotype was seen repeatedly, ten times or more. This rearrangement joins TRBV12-5 to TRBJ2-3; 11 positions agree with TRBD1. V gave up 4 bases and J gave up 4 bases; unmatched junction bases: 7. Germline V CDR1 and CDR2: LGHNT, FRNRAP. CDR3 length: 16 amino acids. The chain's CDR3 is CASGSPGTGGADTQYF. The CDR3 DNA follows: TGTGCTAGTGGTTCCCCCGGGACAGGGGGTGCAGATACGCAGTATTTT. The whole variable domain, remainder taken from reference TRBV12-5 and TRBJ2-3, is DARVTQTPRHKVTEMGQEVTMRCQPILGHNTVFWYRQTMMQGLELLAYFRNRAPLDDSGMPKDRFSAEMPDATLATLKIQPSEPRDSAVYFCASGSPGTGGADTQYFGPGTRLTVL.

The CDR3 sequence: CASSVFFGAKETQYF. The CDR3 DNA reads as TGTGCCAGCAGCGTTTTTTTTGGGGCGAAAGAGACCCAGTACTTC. The chain has TRBV9 and TRBJ2-5, with D possibly matching TRBD1 (5 bases). The CDR3 is 15 residues long. The V end was cut by 2 bases, the J end by 3 bases, with 14 bases between. Per the germline V gene, CDR1 is SGDLS and CDR2 is YYNGEE.

The chain employs TRBV10-1 and TRBJ2-1, with D unclear. Trimming removed 2 bases from V and 8 bases from J, with 7 bases in between. This CDR3 contains 12 residues. Germline V gene data show CDR1 as WNHNN and CDR2 as SYGVQD (reference sequence). This chain's CDR3 is CASSEGGDEQFF. CDR3 in DNA: TGCGCCAGCAGTGAGGGTGGGGATGAGCAGTTCTTC.

This clonotype was counted only a few times. The V gene is TRBV29-1, the J gene TRBJ2-3; a possible D gene is TRBD1 (8 bases). The CDR3 sequence is 15 residues long. The germline gives CDR1 SQVTM, CDR2 ANQGSEA. V was clipped by 4 bases and J by 0 bases, with 14 bases between them. The CDR3 coding sequence is TGCAGCGTTGGGACAGGGACTACTAGCACAGATACGCAGTATTTT. Translation: CSVGTGTTSTDTQYF.

The gene calls are TRBV7-6 and TRBJ2-3; D unclear. Germline values: CDR1 SGHVS, CDR2 FNYEAQ. The V gene lost 4 bases and the J gene lost 6 bases, with 11 bases spanning the gap. The CDR3 runs 13 residues. The CDR3 protein is CASSSRSKDTQYF. The CDR3 nucleotides are TGTGCCAGCAGCTCCCGCTCCAAGGATACGCAGTATTTT.

In its sample, this clonotype was seen a few times. This chain links TRBV10-3 with TRBJ2-3, with 11 nucleotides matching TRBD2. Per germline, CDR1 ENHRY and CDR2 SYGVKD. V lost 6 bases, J lost 5 bases, and 7 bases stayed unmatched. The CDR3 is 15 residues long. The CDR3 DNA follows: TGTGCCATCAGACCGACCGGGACTAGCGGAGATACGCAGTATTTT. This encodes CAIRPTGTSGDTQYF.

J is TRBJ2-7 and V is TRBV9; 12 bases match TRBD2. There are 18 residues in the CDR3. After removal of 0 bases from V and 2 bases from J, the junction contained 9 bases not matched to a gene. CDR1 SGDLS and CDR2 YYNGEE come from the germline V gene. The CDR3 spells CASSVGTSGTKQTYEQYF. CDR3 sequence (DNA): TGTGCCAGCAGCGTAGGGACTAGCGGGACCAAACAAACCTACGAGCAGTACTTC.

The chain employs TRBV7-9 and TRBJ2-2, with no clear D. This CDR3 spans 15 amino acids. Germline V gene sequence: CDR1 SEHNR, CDR2 FQNEAQ (reference sequence). The germline V and J ends were trimmed by 4 bases and 1 base, with 10 bases remaining between them. The CDR3, as DNA: TGTGCCAGCAGCTCCGAGAACCTGAACACCGGGGAGCTGTTTTTT. This translates into CASSSENLNTGELFF.